The sequence of this T cell receptor beta chain was determined in a study of T cells after posttransplantation cyclophosphamide. The germline CDR1 and CDR2 sequences are KGHSH and LQKENI. The CDR3 has 17 residues. Trimming took 2 bases from V and 2 from J, leaving 17 bases between them. Generated by immunoSEQ multiplex PCR, the TCRdb table keeps only in-frame clones and is missing some. The profile covers 4,500 to 7,000 clones, with around 92% appearing a single time and approximately 1.4% taken by the ten largest. The sample comprised CD4+ T cells sorted from bone marrow. The clonotype comes from a woman aged 55-69 years in good health, CMV-negative, and a related stem cell transplant donor. The chain has TRBV18 and TRBJ2-3; D is perhaps TRBD2 (5 bases). The CDR3 DNA reads as TGTGCCAGCTCACCAATAATGTCGGACTTATCCACAGATACGCAGTATTTT. It translates to CASSPIMSDLSTDTQYF.